These T cell receptor beta chains were read from a single sample in a study of blood T cell repertoires in COVID-19. Sequenced by immunoSEQ multiplex PCR; TCRdb stores in-frame clones only, minus some. The sample consists of more than 200,000 clones, 70% to 90% of them appearing once. The sequencing sample was made of PBMCs or T cells enriched from blood (not recorded which). The receptors derive from a woman aged 50 to 60 who had recovered from COVID-19. CDR3s include the opening cysteine and the closing phenylalanine or tryptophan. The D gene is left open where the match is weak. Clone size is given for some rows only: seen once, a few or many times, or a class if the clone is expanded.

j_call d_call v_call clone_size cdr3_aa cdr3_nt
TRBJ2-7 - TRBV7-6 - CASSLAQKTGIYEQYF TGTGCCAGCAGCTTAGCACAAAAAACAGGGATCTACGAGCAGTACTTC
TRBJ1-2 TRBD1 TRBV29-1 - CSATGTGGVGYTF TGCAGCGCTACCGGGACAGGGGGTGTTGGCTACACCTTC
TRBJ2-2 TRBD2 TRBV7-3 - CASSPWGGLAGGMNTGELFF TGTGCCAGCAGCCCCTGGGGGGGACTAGCGGGAGGGATGAACACCGGGGAGCTGTTTTTT
TRBJ1-1 - TRBV9 - CASSAMTGTEAFF TGTGCCAGCAGCGCTATGACAGGCACTGAAGCTTTCTTT
TRBJ2-5 - TRBV30 - CAWSQNPSLGETQYF TGTGCCTGGAGTCAAAACCCTTCTCTCGGGGAGACCCAGTACTTC
TRBJ1-1 - TRBV27 few CASSLYQGAEAFF TGTGCCAGCAGTTTATATCAGGGCGCTGAAGCTTTCTTT
TRBJ1-1 TRBD1 TRBV5-1 - CASSLSGTGNTEAFF TGCGCCAGCAGCTTATCCGGGACAGGGAACACTGAAGCTTTCTTT
TRBJ1-1 - TRBV6-5 once CASRPDTVVTEAFF TGTGCCAGCAGACCCGACACGGTCGTGACTGAAGCTTTCTTT
TRBJ2-1 - TRBV4-3 - CASSPVYTASEYNEQFF TGCGCCAGCAGCCCCGTCTACACGGCTAGCGAATACAATGAGCAGTTCTTC
TRBJ2-1 - TRBV7-3 once CASSIADEQFF TGTGCCAGCAGCATAGCGGATGAGCAGTTCTTC
TRBJ1-1 - TRBV10-3 - CAISRTGDTEAFF TGTGCCATCAGCCGTACAGGAGACACTGAAGCTTTCTTT
TRBJ2-2 - TRBV29-1 - CSVDRNTGELFF TGCAGCGTTGACAGAAACACCGGGGAGCTGTTTTTT
TRBJ1-2 TRBD1 TRBV19 - CASRTGQNYGYTF TGTGCCAGTAGGACGGGACAGAACTATGGCTACACCTTC
TRBJ2-7 TRBD2 TRBV7-2 - CASSLRTSFYEQYF TGTGCCAGCAGCTTACGGACTAGCTTTTACGAGCAGTACTTC
TRBJ2-7 - TRBV7-2 - CASSVTSFEQYF TGTGCCAGCAGCGTGACTAGTTTCGAGCAGTACTTC
TRBJ2-2 - TRBV6-6 - CASSYSPGSTGELFF TGTGCCAGCAGTTACTCGCCAGGGTCGACCGGGGAGCTGTTTTTT
TRBJ2-7 TRBD1 TRBV6-5 - CASSPGQGRYEQYF TGTGCCAGCAGTCCGGGACAGGGAAGATACGAGCAGTACTTC
TRBJ1-2 - TRBV2 once CASSEAGNYGYTF TGTGCCAGCAGTGAGGCAGGGAACTATGGCTACACCTTC
TRBJ2-1 - TRBV4-3 - CASSQDSSSYNEQFF TGCGCCAGCAGCCAAGACTCGAGCTCCTACAATGAGCAGTTCTTC
TRBJ1-2 - TRBV29-1 - CSVEVPGSHGYTF TGCAGCGTTGAAGTCCCAGGGTCTCATGGCTACACCTTC
TRBJ2-3 - TRBV30 - CAWSGGEADTQYF TGTGCCTGGAGCGGGGGAGAGGCAGATACGCAGTATTTT
TRBJ2-2 - TRBV2 - CARGAAGTGELFF TGTGCCAGGGGGGCCGCTGGGACCGGGGAGCTGTTTTTT
TRBJ1-5 - TRBV4-1 - CASSQFQSNQPQHF TGCGCCAGCAGCCAATTTCAGAGCAATCAGCCCCAGCATTTT
TRBJ2-3 TRBD2 TRBV5-1 - CASSELAGRPDTQYF TGCGCCAGCAGCGAACTAGCGGGAAGGCCAGATACGCAGTATTTT